These T cell receptor beta chains were read from a single sample in a study of cytomegalovirus exposure and HLA in healthy donors. TCRdb's table, derived via immunoSEQ multiplex PCR, lists solely in-frame clones and lacks some. The data hold 200,000 or so clones, with over 70% observed a single time. Sequenced input: PBMCs. The receptor set was obtained from a man younger than 40 in good health and CMV-seronegative. CDR3s include the opening cysteine and the closing phenylalanine or tryptophan. A D gene is named only where the DNA matches it firmly. A row's size may be missing; if present it is once, few, many or a size class.

cdr3_nt,cdr3_aa,d_call,v_call,j_call,clone_size
TGTGCCAGCAGTCTAACGGCGGGAGCGGAGGAGTTCTTC,CASSLTAGAEEFF,TRBD2,TRBV28,TRBJ2-1,.
TGTGCTAGCAGCGAGAACAGGGGACTCTCTGGGGCCAACGGCCTGACTTTC,CASSENRGLSGANGLTF,.,TRBV7-7,TRBJ2-6,.
TGTGCCATCAGCCCAGGACAGGAGATCTACGAGCAGTACTTC,CAISPGQEIYEQYF,TRBD1,TRBV10-3,TRBJ2-7,once
TGTGCCAGCAGCTGGGGGCCGAGCTCCTACGAGCAGTACTTC,CASSWGPSSYEQYF,.,TRBV5-6,TRBJ2-7,.
TGTGCCAGCAGTGCCTACAGGGGATACACAGATACGCAGTATTTT,CASSAYRGYTDTQYF,TRBD1,TRBV6-1,TRBJ2-3,.
TGTGCCTGGAGCCGGGGACTAGCGGGTGACTACGAGCAGTACTTC,CAWSRGLAGDYEQYF,TRBD2,TRBV30,TRBJ2-7,.
TGTGCCTGGAGTGTACTTGGACAGGGGGCTGCTGAAGCTTTCTTT,CAWSVLGQGAAEAFF,TRBD1,TRBV30,TRBJ1-1,few
TGTGCCAGCAGCCAAAGTGGAGGGAGAGCAGATACGCAGTATTTT,CASSQSGGRADTQYF,.,TRBV14,TRBJ2-3,.
TGTGCCAGCAGCCAGTGGGGCGGGGGTCAAGATACGCAGTATTTT,CASSQWGGGQDTQYF,TRBD2,TRBV28,TRBJ2-3,.
TGTGCCAGCTCACCACTCTCTAGAGAAGGAAACACCATATATTTT,CASSPLSREGNTIYF,.,TRBV18,TRBJ1-3,.
TGCGCCAGCAGCGACACAGGGGTGGGGTACACTGAAGCTTTCTTT,CASSDTGVGYTEAFF,TRBD1,TRBV5-1,TRBJ1-1,.
TGCGCCAGCAGCTCCCAACTAGTGTCTGGGGCCAACGTCCTGACTTTC,CASSSQLVSGANVLTF,.,TRBV10-2,TRBJ2-6,.
TGTGCCAGTAGTATTAGCCGACACAATGAGCAGTTCTTC,CASSISRHNEQFF,.,TRBV19,TRBJ2-1,.
TGCGCCAGCAGCTTGGAGGTAGCGGGAGACCACGAGCAGTACTTC,CASSLEVAGDHEQYF,TRBD2,TRBV5-1,TRBJ2-7,.
TGTGCCAGCAGAAGGGGACAGGGTTTGAACACTGAAGCTTTCTTT,CASRRGQGLNTEAFF,TRBD1,TRBV6-1,TRBJ1-1,few
TGTTCCAGCAGCTTAGTTCTGGGAGTGAGGTCCTACGAGCAGTACTTC,CSSSLVLGVRSYEQYF,.,TRBV7-9,TRBJ2-7,.
TGTGCCAGCAGTCCAAGCGGACAGAGAAAAAACATTCAGTACTTC,CASSPSGQRKNIQYF,.,TRBV28,TRBJ2-4,.
TGTGCCAGCAGCGTAAGGAGGGCCGGGGAGCTGTTTTTT,CASSVRRAGELFF,.,TRBV9,TRBJ2-2,.
TGTGCCAGCAGCTCACCTTGGGGGGTCCGGACTGAAGCTTTCTTT,CASSSPWGVRTEAFF,.,TRBV11-2,TRBJ1-1,.
TGTGCCAGCAGTACACACGTCTCTGGGGCCAACGTCCTGACTTTC,CASSTHVSGANVLTF,.,TRBV6-1,TRBJ2-6,.
TGTGCCAGTAGTATTGGGGAGACTAACTATGGCTACACCTTC,CASSIGETNYGYTF,.,TRBV19,TRBJ1-2,once
TGTGCCAGCAGGACCACCGGGAGGACTAATCAGCCCCAGCATTTT,CASRTTGRTNQPQHF,.,TRBV28,TRBJ1-5,.
TGTGCCAGCAGCTTGGACCAGGGATACAATGAGCAGTTCTTC,CASSLDQGYNEQFF,.,TRBV5-6,TRBJ2-1,.
TGCAGCGTTGTTAACCCAGAGAACACTGAAGCTTTCTTT,CSVVNPENTEAFF,.,TRBV29-1,TRBJ1-1,.
TGTGCCAGCTCACTGGGACAATTGAACACTGAAGCTTTCTTT,CASSLGQLNTEAFF,.,TRBV18,TRBJ1-1,once
TGCAGCGTCCCCAAAACGGGACAGACGAACACTGAAGCTTTCTTT,CSVPKTGQTNTEAFF,TRBD1,TRBV29-1,TRBJ1-1,.
TGTGCCAGCACCAGGGGGCGCCTAGAGACCCAGTACTTC,CASTRGRLETQYF,TRBD1,TRBV28,TRBJ2-5,.
TGTGCCACCTCGGGACAGGGAGTTTATAGCAATCAGCCCCAGCATTTT,CATSGQGVYSNQPQHF,TRBD1,TRBV19,TRBJ1-5,.
TGCGCCAGCAGTGACGGGGGTGTCTCACCCCTCCACTTT,CASSDGGVSPLHF,.,TRBV10-1,TRBJ1-6,.
TGTGCCACCAGCAGAGAAGTTTTTTCGACAGGGGGGACTATGGAGACCCAGTACTTC,CATSREVFSTGGTMETQYF,TRBD1,TRBV15,TRBJ2-5,once
TGCGCCAGCAGTGAGTCGCTAGGGCGGGGAACTTACGAGCAGTACTTC,CASSESLGRGTYEQYF,.,TRBV10-2,TRBJ2-7,.
TGTGCCAGCTCACCACCGTCTACCGGGGGAGCCTACGAGCAGTACTTC,CASSPPSTGGAYEQYF,.,TRBV18,TRBJ2-7,.
TGCAGCGGTGGGGAGGACACTGAAGCTTTCTTT,CSGGEDTEAFF,.,TRBV29-1,TRBJ1-1,few
TGTGCCAGCAAGCGCCAAGAGACCCAGTACTTC,CASKRQETQYF,.,TRBV6-1,TRBJ2-5,.
TGTGCCAGCAGCCCCGGGCCCCCTAGCGGGGCCACCGGGGAGCTGTTTTTT,CASSPGPPSGATGELFF,TRBD2,TRBV9,TRBJ2-2,.
TGTGCCTGGGATACCGGGACTCTGAATTCACCCCTCCACTTT,CAWDTGTLNSPLHF,.,TRBV30,TRBJ1-6,.
TGTGCCAGCAGCCAAGAAGGGCAGGGGGTAACTAATGAAAAACTGTTTTTT,CASSQEGQGVTNEKLFF,TRBD1,TRBV4-2,TRBJ1-4,.
TGTGCCAGCAGCTTAGACAGTTATAATTCACCCCTCCACTTT,CASSLDSYNSPLHF,.,TRBV7-9,TRBJ1-6,.
TGTGCCAGCAGCACCGGACAGGGGGGGATCCGAGAGACCCAGTACTTC,CASSTGQGGIRETQYF,TRBD1,TRBV9,TRBJ2-5,.
TGTGCCATCAGCCGGGCGAGGGATCAGCCCCAGCATTTT,CAISRARDQPQHF,.,TRBV10-3,TRBJ1-5,.
TGTGCCAGCAGTTTAATCTTGTCGTCGGGGGGGAAAAACACCATATATTTT,CASSLILSSGGKNTIYF,.,TRBV28,TRBJ1-3,.